This T cell receptor (beta chain) was observed in a study of blood T cell repertoires in COVID-19. Turning to the study itself: Whether acute or convalescent, the COVID-19 samples came from the United States, Italy and Spain. PBMCs, B-cell-depleted T cells, or T cells provided the cDNA or gDNA that made up the material.

Authors' methods: Estimation of nucleated cell counts was performed using reference gene primer amplification. The data were produced by immunoSEQ multiplex PCR, yet TCRdb's version contains in-frame clones alone and is incomplete. From that table come the V and J calls and clone size; the DNA was used to work out D and trimming. The table includes fewer than 500,000 clones, roughly 85% detected once. From germline, CDR1 is MNHNS and CDR2 SASEGT. V was clipped by 2 bases and J by 5 bases; unmatched bases: 10. The CDR3 has 18 residues. Material for sequencing was peripheral blood. This TCR was sampled from a woman aged 25 to 39 with active or convalescent COVID-19. This chain links TRBV6-1 with TRBJ2-3; 13 bases fit TRBD2. The CDR3 DNA reads TGTGCCAGCAGTGAATTTATTGGACTAGCGGGAGAAGGAGATACGCAGTATTTT. It translates to CASSEFIGLAGEGDTQYF.